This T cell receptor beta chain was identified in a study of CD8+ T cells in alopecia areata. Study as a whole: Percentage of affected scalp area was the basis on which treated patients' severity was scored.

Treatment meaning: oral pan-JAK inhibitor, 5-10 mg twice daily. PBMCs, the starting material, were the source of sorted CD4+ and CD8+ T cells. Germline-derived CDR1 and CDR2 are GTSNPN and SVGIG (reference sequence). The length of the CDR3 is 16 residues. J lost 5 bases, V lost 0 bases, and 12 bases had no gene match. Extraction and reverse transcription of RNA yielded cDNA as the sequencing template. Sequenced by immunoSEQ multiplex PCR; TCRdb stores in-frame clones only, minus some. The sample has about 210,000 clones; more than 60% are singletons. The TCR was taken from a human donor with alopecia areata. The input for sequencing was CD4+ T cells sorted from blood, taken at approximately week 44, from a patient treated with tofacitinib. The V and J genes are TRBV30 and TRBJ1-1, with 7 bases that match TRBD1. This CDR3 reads CAWSVKGGQAGTEAFF. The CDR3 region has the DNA TGTGCCTGGAGTGTAAAGGGTGGACAGGCGGGTACTGAAGCTTTCTTT.